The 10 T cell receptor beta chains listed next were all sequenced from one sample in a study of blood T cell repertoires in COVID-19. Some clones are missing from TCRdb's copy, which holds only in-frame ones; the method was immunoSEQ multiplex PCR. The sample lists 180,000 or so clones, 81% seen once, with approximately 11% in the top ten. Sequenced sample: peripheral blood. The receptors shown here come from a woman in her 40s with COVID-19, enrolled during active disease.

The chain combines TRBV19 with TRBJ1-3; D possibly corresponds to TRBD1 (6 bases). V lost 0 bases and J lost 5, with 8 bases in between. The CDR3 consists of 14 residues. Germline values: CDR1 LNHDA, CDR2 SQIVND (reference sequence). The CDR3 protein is CASSIDGTRNTIYF. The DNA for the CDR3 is TGTGCCAGTAGTATAGATGGGACAAGAAACACCATATATTTT.

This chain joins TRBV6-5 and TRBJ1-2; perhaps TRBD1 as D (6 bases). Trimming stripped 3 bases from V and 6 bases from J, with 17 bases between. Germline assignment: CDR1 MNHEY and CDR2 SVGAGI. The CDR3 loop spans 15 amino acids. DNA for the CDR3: TGTGCCAGCAGTTATGATTGGGGGCGAGGAGATGGCTACACCTTC. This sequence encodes CASSYDWGRGDGYTF.

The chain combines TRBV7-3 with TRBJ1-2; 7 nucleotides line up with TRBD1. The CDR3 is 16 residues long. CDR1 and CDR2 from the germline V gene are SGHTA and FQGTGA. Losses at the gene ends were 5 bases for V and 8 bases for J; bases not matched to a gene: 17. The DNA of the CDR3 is TGTGCCAGCAGCCCACCGGGACAGATAAGTTATAGGGGCTACACCTTC. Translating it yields CASSPPGQISYRGYTF. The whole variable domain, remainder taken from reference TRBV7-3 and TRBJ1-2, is GAGVSQTPSNKVTEKGKYVELRCDPISGHTALYWYRQSLGQGPEFLIYFQGTGAADDSGLPNDRFFAVRPEGSVSTLKIQRTERGDSAVYLCASSPPGQISYRGYTFGSGTRLTVV.

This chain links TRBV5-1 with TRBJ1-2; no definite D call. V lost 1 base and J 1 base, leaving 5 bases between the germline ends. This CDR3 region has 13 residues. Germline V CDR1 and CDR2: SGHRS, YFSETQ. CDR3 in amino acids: CASSLTVNYGYTF. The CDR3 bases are TGCGCCAGCAGCTTGACTGTTAACTATGGCTACACCTTC. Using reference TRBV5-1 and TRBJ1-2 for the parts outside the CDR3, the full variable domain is KAGVTQTPRYLIKTRGQQVTLSCSPISGHRSVSWYQQTPGQGLQFLFEYFSETQRNKGNFPGRFSGRQFSNSRSEMNVSTLELGDSALYLCASSLTVNYGYTFGSGTRLTVV.

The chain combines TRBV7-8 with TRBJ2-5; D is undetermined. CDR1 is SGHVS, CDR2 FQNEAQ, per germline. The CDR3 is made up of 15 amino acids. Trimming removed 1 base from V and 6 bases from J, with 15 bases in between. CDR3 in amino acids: CASSLVSGVVKTQYF. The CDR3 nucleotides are TGTGCCAGCAGCTTAGTGTCAGGTGTGGTAAAGACCCAGTACTTC.

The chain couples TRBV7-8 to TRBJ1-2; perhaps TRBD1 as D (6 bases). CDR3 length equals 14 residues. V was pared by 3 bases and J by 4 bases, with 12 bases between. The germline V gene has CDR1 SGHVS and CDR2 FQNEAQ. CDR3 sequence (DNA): TGTGCCAGCAGCTTCGGGAGGGGGGGCTATGGCTACACCTTC. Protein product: CASSFGRGGYGYTF.

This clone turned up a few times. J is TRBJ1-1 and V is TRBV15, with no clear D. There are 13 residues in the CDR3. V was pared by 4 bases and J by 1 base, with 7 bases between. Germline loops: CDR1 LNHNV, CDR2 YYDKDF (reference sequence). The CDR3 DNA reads TGTGCCACCAGCAATTCAGGGAACACTGAAGCTTTCTTT. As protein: CATSNSGNTEAFF.

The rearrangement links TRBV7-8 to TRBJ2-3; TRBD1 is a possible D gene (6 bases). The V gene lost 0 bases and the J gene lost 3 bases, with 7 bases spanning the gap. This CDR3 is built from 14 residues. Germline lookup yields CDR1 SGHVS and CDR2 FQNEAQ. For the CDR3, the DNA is TGTGCCAGCAGCTTAGCACAGGGAACAGATACGCAGTATTTT. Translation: CASSLAQGTDTQYF. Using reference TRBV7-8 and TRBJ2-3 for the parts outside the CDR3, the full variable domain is GAGVSQSPRYKVAKRGQDVALRCDPISGHVSLFWYQQALGQGPEFLTYFQNEAQLDKSGLPSDRFFAERPEGSVSTLKIQRTQQEDSAVYLCASSLAQGTDTQYFGPGTRLTVL.

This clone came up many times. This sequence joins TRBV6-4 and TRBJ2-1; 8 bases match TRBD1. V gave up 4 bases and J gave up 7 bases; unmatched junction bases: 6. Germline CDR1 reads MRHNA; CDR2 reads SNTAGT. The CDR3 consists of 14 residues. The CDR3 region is CASSVAGGENEQFF. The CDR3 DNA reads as TGTGCCAGCAGTGTGGCAGGGGGCGAGAATGAGCAGTTCTTC.

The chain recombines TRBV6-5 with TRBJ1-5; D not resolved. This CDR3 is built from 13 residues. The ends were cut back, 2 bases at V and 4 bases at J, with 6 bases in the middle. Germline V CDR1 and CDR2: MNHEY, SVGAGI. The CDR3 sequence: CASSYGGNQPQHF. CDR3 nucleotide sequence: TGTGCCAGCAGTTACGGAGGTAATCAGCCCCAGCATTTT.